This T cell receptor beta chain appears in the sequencing data of a study of a mutant IDH1 vaccine in newly diagnosed glioma. Measured with immunoSEQ multiplex PCR; TCRdb has only the in-frame clones, and not every one. The data contain approximately 44,000 clones, over 60% of them seen just once; the ten biggest clones take up 9% to 15%. In germline, CDR1 is WSHSY, CDR2 SAAADI. The CDR3 spans 14 residues. With 4 bases clipped from V and 4 bases from J, the junction kept 1 base outside the gene matches. Time point: week 35, safety follow-up. With topical imiquimod, each dose of the vaccine consisted of 300 ug of mutant IDH1 20-mer peptide. Donor tumors were new WHO grade 3 or 4 IDH1-mutant, ATRX-lost astrocytomas. Details on this clone: Its target is not known.

Sequenced material: PBMCs, taken from a glioma patient whose treatment included an IDH1 peptide vaccine. The clonotype comes from a man aged 35-49 years with glioma. The genes are TRBV10-2 and TRBJ2-5, with 12 bases lining up with TRBD2. CDR3: CASSGGLAGETQYF. CDR3 nucleotide sequence: TGCGCCAGCAGTGGGGGACTAGCGGGAGAGACCCAGTACTTC.